Below, 14 T cell receptor beta chains from the same sample are listed, as sequenced in a study of blood T cell repertoires in COVID-19 (dated by TCRdb to 2019 to 2021). The library came from the immunoSEQ multiplex PCR assay. TCRdb's version of the immuneACCESS table is confined to in-frame rearrangements and falls short of the full clone set. An unresolved V gene accounts for under half of the shortfall where checked; the remainder is of unknown origin. Here the sample has tens of thousands of clones; approximately 86% occur a single time. The ten most abundant clones make up around 2.9% of the sample. Sequencing used peripheral blood. Every receptor here comes from an elderly woman with COVID-19, enrolled during active disease.

The chain recombines TRBV6-5 with TRBJ1-5; 7 nucleotides agree with TRBD1. V lost 6 bases, J lost 7 bases, and 9 bases stayed unmatched. Per germline, CDR1 MNHEY and CDR2 SVGAGI. CDR3 length: 14 residues. The CDR3 is CASSQDRVWQPQHF. The DNA of the CDR3 is TGTGCCAGCAGCCAAGACAGGGTGTGGCAGCCCCAGCATTTT.

The CDR3 region has the DNA TGTGCCAGCATCTTGGGGACATTTATCAGCGAGCCCCAGCATTTT. It is translated as CASILGTFISEPQHF. The chain has TRBV7-8 and TRBJ1-5; D possibly corresponds to TRBD1 (6 bases). V was pared by 7 bases and J by 8 bases, with 21 bases between. The CDR3 spans 15 residues. Germline V gene sequence: CDR1 SGHVS, CDR2 FQNEAQ.

The count of this clone is one. The chain has TRBV7-3 and TRBJ2-6; D perhaps matches TRBD1 (5 bases). Germline V lookup: CDR1 SGHTA, CDR2 FQGTGA. The CDR3 loop spans 17 amino acids. Between the trimmed V and J ends, which lost 0 bases and 0 bases, there was a span of 9 bases. The CDR3 DNA is TGTGCCAGCAGCTTAACAGGGGTGGGCTCTGGGGCCAACGTCCTGACTTTC. It codes for CASSLTGVGSGANVLTF.

V and J are TRBV5-1 and TRBJ1-2, with 10 positions matching TRBD1. Germline-derived CDR1 and CDR2 are SGHRS and YFSETQ. The length of the CDR3 is 13 residues. V was pared by 7 bases and J by 3 bases, with 3 bases of the junction left unmatched. CDR3 sequence (DNA): TGCGCCAGCTCCGGACAGGGGGACTATGGCTACACCTTC. It yields the protein CASSGQGDYGYTF.

J is TRBJ1-1 and V is TRBV6-6; TRBD1 is a possible D gene (5 bases). V lost 7 bases, J lost 5 bases, and 17 bases lay in between. Per the germline V gene, CDR1 is MNHNY and CDR2 is SVGAGI (reference sequence). This CDR3 contains 14 residues. The CDR3 sequence is CASTPSRAGTEAFF. The CDR3 nucleotides are TGTGCCAGCACCCCCAGCAGGGCGGGAACTGAAGCTTTCTTT.

V and J are TRBV30 and TRBJ2-7, with D perhaps TRBD1 (6 bases). Germline V gene lookup returns CDR1 GTSNPN and CDR2 SVGIG (reference sequence). This CDR3 has 12 amino acids. Deletions cut 4 bases from V and 5 bases from J, with 12 bases between. In nucleotides, the CDR3 is TGTGCCTGGACGAGGGGGTACAACGAGCAGTACTTC. Its protein is CAWTRGYNEQYF.

The rearrangement uses TRBV18 and TRBJ2-1, with 10 bases identical to TRBD2. CDR1 is KGHSH and CDR2 is LQKENI in the germline V gene. V dropped 2 bases and J dropped 7; count of bases not matched to a gene: 8. The CDR3 has 16 residues. The CDR3 is CASSPFALAGINEQFF. In DNA form, the CDR3 reads TGTGCCAGCTCACCATTCGCACTAGCGGGGATTAATGAGCAGTTCTTC.

The chain links TRBV6-2 or TRBV6-3 to TRBJ2-5; 9 bases are a match to TRBD1. The CDR3 consists of 13 residues. V was clipped by 5 bases and J by 5 bases; unmatched bases: 3. Germline V gene data show CDR1 as MNHEY and CDR2 as SVGEGT. The DNA of the CDR3 is TGTGCCAGCAGTGGGACAGGGAGTGAGACCCAGTACTTC. It is translated as CASSGTGSETQYF.

The chain is built from TRBV5-1 and TRBJ2-1; 8 bases align to TRBD2. This CDR3 comprises 14 residues. With 5 bases clipped from V and 3 bases from J, the junction kept 4 bases outside the gene matches. The germline V gene encodes CDR1 SGHRS and CDR2 YFSETQ. The CDR3 loop is CASRLAENYNEQFF. DNA for the CDR3: TGCGCCAGCAGACTAGCGGAGAACTACAATGAGCAGTTCTTC. Based on the CDR3 plus reference TRBV5-1 and TRBJ2-1, the full variable domain is KAGVTQTPRYLIKTRGQQVTLSCSPISGHRSVSWYQQTPGQGLQFLFEYFSETQRNKGNFPGRFSGRQFSNSRSEMNVSTLELGDSALYLCASRLAENYNEQFFGPGTRLTVL.

The rearrangement joins TRBV18 to TRBJ2-3; D is possibly TRBD2 (5 bases). CDR1 KGHSH and CDR2 LQKENI come from the germline V gene. V lost 6 bases and J lost 2, with 24 bases in between. The CDR3 is 18 residues long. The CDR3 DNA is TGTGCCAGCTCTCATAGGGCAGTACCCCCGACTAACACAGATACGCAGTATTTT. This sequence encodes CASSHRAVPPTNTDTQYF.

V usage is TRBV10-3 and J usage is TRBJ2-7; D possibly corresponds to TRBD1 (6 bases). Germline V lookup: CDR1 ENHRY, CDR2 SYGVKD. The CDR3 consists of 12 residues. V lost 6 bases and J 2 bases, leaving 8 bases between the germline ends. The CDR3 nucleotides read TGTGCCATCAGCGGACAGACCTACGAGCAGTACTTC. Its protein is CAISGQTYEQYF.

The chain carries TRBV9 and TRBJ2-4; possibly TRBD1 for D (5 bases). The CDR3 spans 13 residues. CDR1 is SGDLS, CDR2 YYNGEE, per germline. Between the trimmed V and J ends, which lost 4 bases and 7 bases, there was a span of 12 bases. As DNA, the CDR3 is TGTGCCAGCAGCACAGGAGTGAGTAACATTCAGTACTTC. Amino acid sequence: CASSTGVSNIQYF.

V gene TRBV4-1 combines with J gene TRBJ2-1; 10 bases agree with TRBD2. Germline V gene sequence: CDR1 MGHRA, CDR2 YSYEKL. There are 17 residues in the CDR3. Losses at the gene ends were 4 bases for V and 0 bases for J; bases not matched to a gene: 6. The CDR3 here is CASSPGSSGSSYNEQFF. In DNA, the CDR3 is TGCGCCAGCAGCCCAGGGTCTAGCGGGAGCTCCTACAATGAGCAGTTCTTC.

V gene TRBV2 combines with J gene TRBJ2-3; 11 bases fit TRBD2. This CDR3 has 15 residues. Germline-derived CDR1 and CDR2 are SNHLY and FYNNEI. The junction had 6 bases not matched to a gene; V was cut back by 8 bases and J by 2 bases. The CDR3 spells CASLRLAGLTDTQYF. The CDR3 DNA reads as TGTGCCAGCCTAAGACTAGCGGGACTCACAGATACGCAGTATTTT.